Below, 10 T cell receptor beta chains from the same sample are listed, as sequenced in a study of early T cells in non-severe SARS-CoV-2 infection (dated by TCRdb to the early 2020s). The protocol used for the library was 5' RACE. The instrument given in TCRdb is NextSeq 500. Using fastp trimming at Q25 and MiXCR clonotype assembly, TCRdb reanalyzed the public sequencing data and kept in-frame beta chains. Rows with a matching CDR3 protein are joined into one entry that keeps the most common DNA and genes. This sample lists about 55,000 distinct CDR3 sequences; approximately 12% were detected once. Of the sample, 1.2% to 1.5% falls within the top ten clones. The sequenced material came from whole blood. The receptors originated from an adult who was a healthcare worker with PCR-confirmed SARS-CoV-2 infection or an uninfected control (not recorded which).

This clonotype was counted a few times. This chain connects TRBV6-1 to TRBJ1-1; 7 bases fit TRBD1. The J segment lost 3 bases and the V segment lost 4 bases, leaving 2 bases of the junction unmatched. CDR3 size: 13 residues. The germline V gene encodes CDR1 MNHNS and CDR2 SASEGT. The CDR3 DNA follows: TGTGCCAGCAGTGGCAGGGGGTACACTGAAGCTTTCTTT. It encodes CASSGRGYTEAFF.

At least ten counts were recorded for this clonotype. The V gene is TRBV30, the J gene TRBJ1-3; D perhaps matches TRBD1 (5 bases). The CDR3 loop spans 17 amino acids. V lost 0 bases, J lost 0 bases, and 15 bases lay in between. Germline CDR1 reads GTSNPN; CDR2 reads SVGIG (reference sequence). CDR3 bases: TGTGCCTGGAGTGTTTGGGGCGCAACTCTCTCTGGAAACACCATATATTTT. Translation gives CAWSVWGATLSGNTIYF.

This clonotype appeared a few times. The CDR3 is CASTGQSSSGNTIYF. As DNA, the CDR3 is TGCGCCAGCACCGGACAGTCGAGCTCTGGAAACACCATATATTTT. V usage is TRBV4-1 and J usage is TRBJ1-3; D might be TRBD1 (6 bases). CDR3 size: 15 residues. V dropped 7 bases and J dropped 0 bases, with 13 bases sitting between them. From germline, CDR1 is MGHRA and CDR2 YSYEKL.

The chain has TRBV3-1 and TRBJ2-1; TRBD2 matches 12 bases. This CDR3 has 14 residues. The V gene end was trimmed by 8 bases and the J gene end by 6 bases; junction bases not matched to a gene: 5. CDR1 and CDR2 (germline): LGHDT, YNNKEL (reference sequence). The CDR3 loop reads CASFSSGGGNEQFF. For the CDR3, the DNA is TGTGCCAGCTTTTCTAGCGGGGGGGGCAATGAGCAGTTCTTC.

This clonotype appeared many times. The chain links TRBV12-3 or TRBV12-4 to TRBJ2-7; D tentatively reads TRBD1 or TRBD2 (5 bases each). The V and J ends lost 6 bases and 2 bases respectively, with 17 bases between them. The CDR3 covers 15 residues. The CDR3 region is CASSPGTLATYEQYF. As DNA, the CDR3 is TGTGCCAGCAGCCCCGGGACGTTGGCTACCTACGAGCAGTACTTC.

The rearrangement links TRBV10-3 to TRBJ2-1, with 7 bases fitting TRBD1. The CDR3 is made up of 17 amino acids. J gave up 6 bases and V 3 bases, and 14 bases lay outside the gene matches. Germline V CDR1 and CDR2: ENHRY, SYGVKD. The CDR3: CAISDPSTGPGGNEQFF. The CDR3 DNA reads TGTGCCATCAGTGACCCCTCGACAGGGCCTGGGGGCAATGAGCAGTTCTTC.

This clonotype was counted a few times. The chain combines TRBV11-2 with TRBJ2-7, with D perhaps matching TRBD1 or TRBD2 (5 bases each). This CDR3 has 14 residues. Germline CDR1 reads SGHAT; CDR2 reads FQNNGV. V was trimmed by 3 bases and J by 2 bases, leaving 11 bases between them. CDR3 region: CASSFSGGPYEQYF. For the CDR3, the DNA is TGTGCCAGCAGCTTTTCTGGGGGACCCTACGAGCAGTACTTC. The complete variable domain, with remaining parts taken from reference TRBV11-2 and TRBJ2-7, reads EAGVAQSPRYKIIEKRQSVAFWCNPISGHATLYWYQQILGQGPKLLIQFQNNGVVDDSQLPKDRFSAERLKGVDSTLKIQPAKLEDSAVYLCASSFSGGPYEQYFGPGTRLTVT.

This clonotype came up a few times. The chain carries TRBV20-1 and TRBJ1-1, with TRBD1 as a possible D gene (5 bases). Trimming shortened V by 3 bases and J by 4 bases, and 21 bases separated the two germline ends. Germline V gives CDR1 DFQATT, CDR2 SNEGSKA (reference sequence). CDR3 length: 16 amino acids. The DNA of the CDR3 is TGCAGTGCTAGCCTTCTTCCAGGGTATTCGGGCACTGAAGCTTTCTTT. It codes for CSASLLPGYSGTEAFF.

In this sample, this clonotype turned up a few times. J is TRBJ2-3 and V is TRBV12-3 or TRBV12-4; 7 bases map to TRBD2. The CDR3 consists of 14 residues. Losses at the gene ends were 6 bases for V and 3 bases for J; bases not matched to a gene: 6. Written as DNA, the CDR3 is TGTGCCAGCAGGGACCCGGGACTAACAGATACGCAGTATTTT. This translates into CASRDPGLTDTQYF.

This clonotype was seen a few times. The chain is built from TRBV5-6 and TRBJ2-7; possibly TRBD1 for D (6 bases). The CDR3 contains 15 residues. Trimming pared 0 bases from V and 2 bases from J, leaving 12 bases between. Germline loops: CDR1 SGHDT, CDR2 YYEEEE. In DNA, the CDR3 is TGTGCCAGCAGCTTGGGGCAGGGGTATCCCTACGAGCAGTACTTC. This encodes CASSLGQGYPYEQYF.